This T cell receptor beta chain was profiled in a study of cytomegalovirus exposure and HLA in healthy donors. Study context: Most genotyped donors, 65% to 90% of fewer than 400, had Caucasian-associated genetic ancestry. Points from the study as a whole: As confirmed in vitro, three CMV-associated chains were specific for CMV antigens. TCR beta V- and J-gene trimming was later associated with a missense DCLRE1C variant. In a later analysis, CMV-associated beta chains were mostly HLA-associated, it appeared.

V dropped 7 bases and J dropped 5 bases, with 17 bases sitting between them. The germline gives CDR1 MDHEN, CDR2 SYDVKM. This CDR3 has 14 amino acids. Notes on this clone: Its specificity is unknown.

PCR primers comprised 60 Vbeta and 13 Jbeta primers. Assay used: immunoSEQ multiplex PCR; TCRdb lists only in-frame clones, some missing. In the table there are 120,000 or so clones, about 80% of which are singletons. The sequenced material came from PBMCs. This receptor was taken from a man aged 25-45 years in good health and CMV-seropositive. The chain recombines TRBV28 with TRBJ1-2; D may be TRBD1 (6 bases). CDR3 amino acids: CASKQGPLDYGYTF. As DNA, the CDR3 is TGTGCCAGCAAACAGGGCCCCCTAGATTATGGCTACACCTTC.